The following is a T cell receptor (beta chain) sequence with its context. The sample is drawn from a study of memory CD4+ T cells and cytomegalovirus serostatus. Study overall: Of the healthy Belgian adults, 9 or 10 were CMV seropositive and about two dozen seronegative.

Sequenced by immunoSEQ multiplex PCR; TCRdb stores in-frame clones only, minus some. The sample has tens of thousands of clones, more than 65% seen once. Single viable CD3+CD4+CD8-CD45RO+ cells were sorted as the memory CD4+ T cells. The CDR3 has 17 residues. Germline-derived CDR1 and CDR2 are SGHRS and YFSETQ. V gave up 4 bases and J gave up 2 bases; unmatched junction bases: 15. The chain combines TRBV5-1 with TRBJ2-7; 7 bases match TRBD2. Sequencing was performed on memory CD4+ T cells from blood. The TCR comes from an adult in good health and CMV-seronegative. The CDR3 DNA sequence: TGCGCCAGCAGCGCAACCTTGGGAGGGACGGCAGCCTACGAGCAGTACTTC. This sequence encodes CASSATLGGTAAYEQYF.